Sequencing of this T cell receptor (beta chain) was carried out in a study of blood T cell repertoires in COVID-19. Study at large: Sites in the United States, Italy and Spain provided acute and convalescent COVID-19 samples. T cells, B-cell-depleted T cells, or PBMCs provided the cDNA or gDNA that served as material.

This CDR3 is 15 amino acids long. Trimming cost V 2 bases and J 0 bases, with 8 bases left between them. Germline V gene data show CDR1 as MNHNY and CDR2 as SVGAGI (reference sequence). Original handling: Scientists estimated how many nucleated cells there were by amplifying reference gene primers. Assay used: immunoSEQ multiplex PCR; TCRdb lists only in-frame clones, some missing. Clone size and V and J calls were adopted from that table, with D and trimming inferred from the DNA. The repertoire holds under 90,000 clones, with 60% to 80% as singletons. The gene calls are TRBV6-6 and TRBJ2-1, with D perhaps matching TRBD1 (5 bases). Input material: peripheral blood. The TCR comes from a human donor in a cohort sampled during active COVID-19. Here the CDR3 reads CASSYGDSSYNEQFF. The CDR3 DNA is TGTGCCAGCAGTTACGGAGACAGCTCCTACAATGAGCAGTTCTTC.